Sequencing of this T cell receptor beta chain was carried out in a study of blood T cell repertoires in COVID-19. Overall study context: The United States, Italy and Spain supplied acute and convalescent COVID-19 samples. In each case, the material was cDNA or gDNA derived from T cells, B-cell-depleted T cells, or PBMCs.

Germline V CDR1 and CDR2: LNHNV, YYDKDF (reference sequence). The V gene lost 0 bases and the J gene lost 1 base, with 4 bases spanning the gap. This CDR3 has 15 residues. Authors' data handling: Counts of nucleated cells, estimated from reference gene primer amplification, were obtained. This table comes from immunoSEQ multiplex PCR, and its TCRdb copy is limited to in-frame clones, with some not included. From that table come the V and J calls and clone size; the DNA was used to work out D and trimming. The sample has some 88,000 clones, approximately 90% seen once. The sequenced material came from peripheral blood. This chain connects TRBV15 to TRBJ2-6; D unresolved. This clonotype was sampled from a human donor with active COVID-19. The donor label of this sample is uncertain. In DNA form, the CDR3 reads TGTGCCACCAGCAGAGATCAATCTGGGGCCAACGTCCTGACTTTC. Translating it yields CATSRDQSGANVLTF.